The 19 T cell receptor beta chains in this list originate from one sample, sequenced in a study of blood T cell repertoires in COVID-19. Some clones are missing from TCRdb's copy, which holds only in-frame ones; the method was immunoSEQ multiplex PCR. The data show more than 130,000 clones, roughly 80% seen once. The sample taken for sequencing was peripheral blood. The receptors derive from an elderly woman in a cohort sampled during active or convalescent COVID-19.

The genes are TRBV19 and TRBJ2-1; 7 nucleotides align to TRBD1. Germline V gives CDR1 LNHDA, CDR2 SQIVND (reference sequence). V lost 6 bases, J lost 7 bases, and 18 bases stayed unmatched. This CDR3 region has 17 residues. The chain's CDR3 is CASSRDSPHYTWNEQFF. CDR3 bases: TGTGCCAGTAGCCGGGACAGTCCCCACTACACTTGGAATGAGCAGTTCTTC.

This clone was seen more than once but under ten times. The rearrangement uses TRBV19 and TRBJ1-1, with D unresolved. Germline assignment: CDR1 LNHDA and CDR2 SQIVND (reference sequence). The CDR3 length is 16 residues. Trimming pared 7 bases from V and 2 bases from J, leaving 20 bases between. The CDR3 sequence is CASNLDGESRNTEAFF. DNA for the CDR3: TGTGCCAGTAATTTGGATGGGGAGTCTAGAAACACTGAAGCTTTCTTT.

Comments on this clone: The sample contains more than one DNA sequence encoding this CDR3. The chain employs TRBV11-3 and TRBJ2-2; no definite D call. Trimming took 5 bases from V and 2 from J, leaving 3 bases between them. In germline, CDR1 is SGHNT, CDR2 YENEEA. This CDR3 contains 12 residues. The CDR3 bases are TGTGCCAGCAGCCAAAACACCGGGGAGCTGTTTTTT. Translating it yields CASSQNTGELFF.

The chain carries TRBV11-3 and TRBJ1-2; D perhaps matches TRBD1 (6 bases). The CDR3 extends over 16 amino acids. The germline V gene encodes CDR1 SGHNT and CDR2 YENEEA. V lost 1 base, J lost 4 bases, and 16 bases lay in between. Written as DNA, the CDR3 is TGTGCCAGCAGCTTAGGGGGAACAGGGACCAGCTATGGCTACACCTTC. This encodes CASSLGGTGTSYGYTF.

This chain connects TRBV6-6 to TRBJ2-1; 7 bases fit TRBD2. The CDR3 spans 11 residues. Germline assignment: CDR1 MNHNY and CDR2 SVGAGI (reference sequence). The trim removed 4 bases at V and 9 bases at J, leaving 0 bases unmatched. The DNA for the CDR3 is TGTGCCAGCAGTTCGGGGGGTGAGCAGTTCTTC. Protein sequence: CASSSGGEQFF.

This sequence joins TRBV3-1 (or the pseudogene TRBV3-2) and TRBJ2-2, with D tentatively TRBD1 (7 bases). The germline gives CDR1 LGHDT, CDR2 YNNKEL (reference sequence). The CDR3 totals 17 residues. Trimming left V 4 bases short and J 7 bases short, with 22 bases between. Here the CDR3 DNA reads TGTGCCAGCAGCCGAGGGTTGGGGGGACAGCTAATCGGGGAGCTGTTTTTT. Amino acid sequence: CASSRGLGGQLIGELFF.

The chain is built from TRBV9 and TRBJ2-5, with TRBD2 matching 13 bases. The V and J ends lost 0 bases and 5 bases, in that order; junction bases with no gene match: 4. CDR1 SGDLS and CDR2 YYNGEE come from the germline V gene. The CDR3 is made up of 16 amino acids. The CDR3 protein is CASSVGATSGGETQYF. In nucleotides, the CDR3 is TGTGCCAGCAGCGTAGGGGCGACTAGCGGGGGGGAGACCCAGTACTTC.

The chain couples TRBV28 to TRBJ2-6, with 8 nucleotides matching TRBD1. The V and J ends lost 7 bases and 3 bases, in that order; junction bases with no gene match: 5. Germline V gene sequence: CDR1 MDHEN, CDR2 SYDVKM. The CDR3 spans 15 residues. The CDR3 DNA reads TGTGCCAGCAATTACAGGGGGAGTGGGGCCAACGTCCTGACTTTC. Translating it yields CASNYRGSGANVLTF. The full variable domain, rest sourced from reference TRBV28 and TRBJ2-6, is DVKVTQSSRYLVKRTGEKVFLECVQDMDHENMFWYRQDPGLGLRLIYFSYDVKMKEKGDIPEGYSVSREKKERFSLILESASTNQTSMYLCASNYRGSGANVLTFGAGSRLTVL.

This clone is labeled medium-sized. This chain connects TRBV11-2 to TRBJ1-1; D unclear. Germline V gene lookup returns CDR1 SGHAT and CDR2 FQNNGV. Trimming cost V 1 base and J 7 bases, with 10 bases left between them. The CDR3 totals 13 residues. The CDR3 bases are TGTGCCAGCAGCTTAGCGGGCGGGATTGAAGCTTTCTTT. Amino acid sequence: CASSLAGGIEAFF.

This clone was seen once. The rearrangement uses TRBV19 and TRBJ1-2; 10 nucleotides align to TRBD1. After removal of 9 bases from V and 0 bases from J, the junction contained 7 bases not matched to a gene. Germline values: CDR1 LNHDA, CDR2 SQIVND (reference sequence). This CDR3 region has 15 residues. The CDR3 protein is CASRDRGLSNYGYTF. For the CDR3, the DNA is TGTGCCAGCCGGGACAGGGGCCTCTCTAACTATGGCTACACCTTC. Full variable domain (missing parts from reference TRBV19 and TRBJ1-2): DGGITQSPKYLFRKEGQNVTLSCEQNLNHDAMYWYRQDPGQGLRLIYYSQIVNDFQKGDIAEGYSVSREKKESFPLTVTSAQKNPTAFYLCASRDRGLSNYGYTFGSGTRLTVV.

The genes are TRBV24-1 and TRBJ2-1, with 12 bases identical to TRBD2. J lost 5 bases, V lost 4 bases, and 5 bases had no gene match. Germline V CDR1 and CDR2: KGHDR, SFDVKD. CDR3 length: 16 amino acids. CDR3 bases: TGTGCCACCAGTGACACGACTAGCGGGGGTCACAATGAGCAGTTCTTC. This codes for CATSDTTSGGHNEQFF.

This chain links TRBV19 with TRBJ1-5, with D possibly being TRBD1 (6 bases). The CDR3 extends over 16 amino acids. CDR1 is LNHDA, CDR2 SQIVND, per germline (reference sequence). V dropped 5 bases and J dropped 4 bases, with 18 bases sitting between them. The CDR3 region is CASSSSYRVGNQPQHF. Written as DNA, the CDR3 is TGTGCCAGTAGTTCTTCCTACAGGGTCGGGAATCAGCCCCAGCATTTT.

The chain couples TRBV4-1 to TRBJ1-5; D may be TRBD1 (6 bases). Germline CDR1 reads MGHRA; CDR2 reads YSYEKL. This CDR3 contains 17 residues. Trimming pared 3 bases from V and 6 bases from J, leaving 21 bases between. The CDR3 DNA is TGCGCCAGCAGCCATATAGGGGGAGGGGTTAATGGTCAGCCCCAGCATTTT. Translating gives CASSHIGGGVNGQPQHF.

The chain joins TRBV7-8 to TRBJ2-5, with a tentative D call TRBD1 (6 bases). Trimming shortened V by 3 bases and J by 1 base, and 15 bases separated the two germline ends. CDR1 and CDR2 from the germline V gene are SGHVS and FQNEAQ. This CDR3 is 16 amino acids long. CDR3 in amino acids: CASSFPRDTFQETQYF. The DNA for the CDR3 is TGTGCCAGCAGCTTCCCCCGGGACACTTTCCAAGAGACCCAGTACTTC. Full variable domain (rest looked up from reference TRBV7-8 and TRBJ2-5): GAGVSQSPRYKVAKRGQDVALRCDPISGHVSLFWYQQALGQGPEFLTYFQNEAQLDKSGLPSDRFFAERPEGSVSTLKIQRTQQEDSAVYLCASSFPRDTFQETQYFGPGTRLLVL.

This clone showed up just a few times. V is TRBV2 and J is TRBJ2-5; 9 bases align to TRBD2. The CDR3 runs to 15 residues. V lost 1 base and J lost 5; bases outside the gene matches: 5. CDR1 and CDR2 from the germline V gene are SNHLY and FYNNEI. The CDR3 region is CASSEGGLATETQYF. The CDR3 nucleotides are TGTGCCAGCAGTGAAGGGGGACTAGCCACGGAGACCCAGTACTTC.

The CDR3 reads CASSQGRSGQGDNSPLHF. The CDR3 DNA reads as TGTGCCAGCAGCCAAGGTCGTTCCGGACAGGGAGATAATTCACCCCTCCACTTT. The chain employs TRBV3-1 (or the pseudogene TRBV3-2) and TRBJ1-6; 8 positions agree with TRBD1. Germline assignment: CDR1 LGHDT and CDR2 YNNKEL (reference sequence). This CDR3 has 18 amino acids. V lost 1 base and J lost 5; bases outside the gene matches: 10.

The CDR3 loop is CASSRDRSNQPQHF. As DNA, the CDR3 is TGTGCCAGCAGCCGGGACAGGAGCAATCAGCCCCAGCATTTT. This chain connects TRBV6-2 or TRBV6-3 to TRBJ1-5; 8 nucleotides match TRBD1. Germline V lookup: CDR1 MNHEY, CDR2 SVGEGT. Trimming cost V 6 bases and J 1 base; bases outside gene matches: 2. The CDR3 consists of 14 residues.

This clone was recorded only once. The rearrangement joins TRBV5-6 to TRBJ1-2; D gene uncertain. V was clipped by 6 bases and J by 0 bases, with 12 bases between them. Germline CDR1 is SGHDT and CDR2 is YYEEEE. This CDR3 comprises 14 residues. CDR3 in DNA: TGTGCCAGCATGGGCCTGGGCTCTAACTATGGCTACACCTTC. Translated, it gives CASMGLGSNYGYTF.

This clone appeared once. J is TRBJ1-1 and V is TRBV7-3; 7 positions match TRBD1. The germline CDR1 and CDR2 sequences are SGHTA and FQGTGA. The length of the CDR3 is 13 residues. J lost 1 base, V lost 5 bases, and 1 base had no gene match. The CDR3 DNA reads TGTGCCAGCAGCCGACAGGGGAACACTGAAGCTTTCTTT. Protein: CASSRQGNTEAFF.